These 7 T cell receptor beta chains originate from one sample sequenced in a study of sequential checkpoint blockade in melanoma. Treatment here: randomized to nivolumab then ipilimumab (arm A) or the reverse (arm B). Only in-frame clones appear in the TCRdb table, and some are missing; sequencing was by immunoSEQ multiplex PCR. The sample records about 20,000 clones, 73% being singletons. This specimen was CD8+ T cells sorted from blood (inferred from file names), taken from a patient given nivolumab and ipilimumab in sequence. The receptors come from a human donor with melanoma.

The chain is built from TRBV7-9 and TRBJ1-2; D unclear. Deletions cut 0 bases from V and 4 bases from J, with 15 bases between. Germline CDR1 SEHNR, CDR2 FQNEAQ (reference sequence). This CDR3 is built from 16 residues. CDR3: CASSLAVTLVGYGYTF. In DNA form, the CDR3 reads TGTGCCAGCAGCTTAGCTGTGACTTTGGTAGGCTATGGCTACACCTTC.

The J gene is TRBJ2-2, the V gene TRBV9, with 9 bases identical to TRBD1. V shed 3 bases and J 4 bases; nucleotides not matched to a gene: 4. This CDR3 spans 15 amino acids. Germline V CDR1 and CDR2: SGDLS, YYNGEE. DNA of the CDR3: TGTGCCAGCAGCGCTACAGGGGGCTTCACCGGGGAGCTGTTTTTT. Encoded protein: CASSATGGFTGELFF. Full variable domain (remainder filled in from reference TRBV9 and TRBJ2-2): DSGVTQTPKHLITATGQRVTLRCSPRSGDLSVYWYQQSLDQGLQFLIQYYNGEERAKGNILERFSAQQFPDLHSELNLSSLELGDSALYFCASSATGGFTGELFFGEGSRLTVL.

The table lists this clone with a count of one. The CDR3, as DNA: TGCGCCAGCAGCCAAACCCCCGAAGGGCGGGCCTACGAGCAGTACTTC. It translates to CASSQTPEGRAYEQYF. V is TRBV4-1 and J is TRBJ2-7, with D maybe TRBD2 (5 bases). The CDR3 loop spans 16 amino acids. Germline CDR1 is MGHRA and CDR2 is YSYEKL. The V gene lost 2 bases and the J gene lost 2 bases, with 16 bases spanning the gap.

V is TRBV7-3 and J is TRBJ2-1; D unclear. V lost 1 base and J 6 bases, leaving 7 bases between the germline ends. The V gene's germline CDR1 is SGHTA and CDR2 FQGTGA. CDR3 length: 13 residues. The CDR3 bases are TGTGCCAGCAGCTTAATAGCAGCCAATGAGCAGTTCTTC. Its protein is CASSLIAANEQFF.

The chain joins TRBV2 to TRBJ2-7, with 9 bases aligning to TRBD1. CDR3 length: 15 amino acids. V was pared by 6 bases and J by 3 bases, with 9 bases of the junction left unmatched. Germline loops: CDR1 SNHLY, CDR2 FYNNEI. The CDR3 region has the DNA TGTGCCAGCAGAGAACGCCGGGACAGGGTCTACGAGCAGTACTTC. Its protein is CASRERRDRVYEQYF.

The V call is TRBV6-5, the J call TRBJ2-2, with D maybe TRBD2 (6 bases). V was clipped by 10 bases and J by 4 bases, with 13 bases between them. The germline V gene has CDR1 MNHEY and CDR2 SVGAGI. The CDR3 has 13 residues. This CDR3 is CATFWGGTGELFF. CDR3 nucleotide sequence: TGTGCCACTTTTTGGGGAGGCACCGGGGAGCTGTTTTTT.

This rearrangement joins TRBV6-5 to TRBJ2-7, with TRBD1 matching 11 bases. Germline CDR1 and CDR2: MNHEY and SVGAGI. The V segment lost 0 bases and the J segment 6 bases; nucleotides outside the gene matches: 7. This CDR3 has 16 amino acids. CDR3 amino acids: CASSYSGTGGIAEQYF. The CDR3 bases are TGTGCCAGCAGTTACTCTGGGACAGGGGGTATTGCCGAGCAGTACTTC.